This T cell receptor beta chain was sequenced for a study of T cell repertoires in cytomegalovirus infection. As for the study in general: Indicated by public TCR beta signatures were CMV infection and matching HLA type. The study's findings and limits: Summed frequency of public TCR beta families distinguished CMV carriers with the relevant HLA.

This clonotype has ten or more counts. Its cognate antigen is unknown. TCRdb reprocessed the reads via MiXCR and lists one record per CDR3 protein. The table includes roughly 120,000 distinct CDR3 sequences, 30% to 35% detected once. Germline-derived CDR1 and CDR2 are SGHVS and FQNEAQ. V lost 0 bases, J lost 2 bases, and 5 bases lay in between. This CDR3 has 13 amino acids. This sequence joins TRBV7-8 and TRBJ2-7; D not certain. Sample: CD8+ T cells from cultured PBMCs, taken from culture after CMV antigen stimulation. The sequence derives from a human donor in good health (CMV status not recorded). Some clones in this sample may be carry-over from other donors' samples. CDR3 residues: CASSLAQPYEQYF. DNA of the CDR3: TGTGCCAGCAGCTTAGCCCAGCCCTACGAGCAGTACTTC.